This TCR beta chain was documented in a study of T cell repertoires in cytomegalovirus infection. With respect to this clonotype: Its antigen is as yet unknown.

One entry per CDR3 protein results from TCRdb running MiXCR on the reads. The table has over 45,000 distinct CDR3 sequences, under 25% seen once. The germline V gene has CDR1 MNHEY and CDR2 SVGAGI. The ends were cut back, 3 bases at V and 5 bases at J, with 14 bases in the middle. The CDR3 contains 15 residues. The TCR originated in a human donor in good health (CMV status not recorded). Some clones in this sample may be carry-over from other donors' samples. The rearrangement links TRBV6-5 to TRBJ1-5; D is unresolved. The specimen was CD8+ T cells from cultured PBMCs, collected from culture after CMV antigen stimulation. The CDR3 is CASSYRAAVDQPQHF. CDR3 sequence (DNA): TGTGCCAGCAGTTATAGGGCAGCTGTGGATCAGCCCCAGCATTTT.